These T cell receptor beta chains were read from a single sample in a study of vaccination effects on CD4 cells after COVID-19. TCRdb's copy holds only in-frame clones and misses some; the assay was immunoSEQ multiplex PCR. The sample has tens of thousands of clones, around 79% seen once. No antigen has been assigned to these receptors. Here the sequenced sample was CD4+ T cells from PBMCs cultured without peptide, taken after COVID-19 vaccination. Receptors originate from a human donor who received a COVID-19 vaccine. The CDR3 runs from the conserved cysteine through the conserved F or W. A D gene is named only where the DNA matches it firmly.

D gene: NA
J gene: TRBJ1-2
V gene: TRBV6-1
CDR3 protein: CASSERGSYGYTF

D gene: NA
J gene: TRBJ1-1
V gene: TRBV5-1
CDR3 protein: CASSSTINTEAFF

D gene: NA
J gene: TRBJ1-3
V gene: TRBV6-5
CDR3 protein: CASGLTVTGNTIYF

D gene: NA
J gene: TRBJ1-2
V gene: TRBV28
CDR3 protein: CASILRGGWFGYTF

D gene: NA
J gene: TRBJ1-2
V gene: TRBV6-2/TRBV6-3
CDR3 protein: CASSYDEGANYGYTF

D gene: NA
J gene: TRBJ2-1
V gene: TRBV5-1
CDR3 protein: CASSLRPSINEQFF

D gene: NA
J gene: TRBJ1-2
V gene: TRBV18
CDR3 protein: CASSYGTHVNYGYTF

D gene: NA
J gene: TRBJ1-2
V gene: TRBV7-8
CDR3 protein: CASSRAAGTPANYGYTF

D gene: NA
J gene: TRBJ2-2
V gene: TRBV21-1
CDR3 protein: CASSKRGNRNTGELFF

D gene: TRBD1
J gene: TRBJ1-5
V gene: TRBV24-1
CDR3 protein: CATSGQGGQPQHF

D gene: NA
J gene: TRBJ2-2
V gene: TRBV2
CDR3 protein: CASNRESGTGELFF

D gene: NA
J gene: TRBJ2-4
V gene: TRBV6-5
CDR3 protein: CASSRTQVAKNIQYF

D gene: NA
J gene: TRBJ1-2
V gene: TRBV7-2
CDR3 protein: CASSLGGLAGGGYTF

D gene: NA
J gene: TRBJ1-1
V gene: TRBV6-1
CDR3 protein: CASTSGGTNTEAFF

D gene: TRBD1
J gene: TRBJ2-3
V gene: TRBV2
CDR3 protein: CAIDRGADTQYF

D gene: NA
J gene: TRBJ2-5
V gene: TRBV25-1
CDR3 protein: CASSEGGRETQYF

D gene: TRBD1
J gene: TRBJ1-6
V gene: TRBV19
CDR3 protein: CASSWEGQRSPLHF

D gene: NA
J gene: TRBJ2-5
V gene: TRBV7-9
CDR3 protein: CAGGAAQETQYF

D gene: NA
J gene: TRBJ1-1
V gene: TRBV3-1/TRBV3-2
CDR3 protein: CASSFRGTEAFF